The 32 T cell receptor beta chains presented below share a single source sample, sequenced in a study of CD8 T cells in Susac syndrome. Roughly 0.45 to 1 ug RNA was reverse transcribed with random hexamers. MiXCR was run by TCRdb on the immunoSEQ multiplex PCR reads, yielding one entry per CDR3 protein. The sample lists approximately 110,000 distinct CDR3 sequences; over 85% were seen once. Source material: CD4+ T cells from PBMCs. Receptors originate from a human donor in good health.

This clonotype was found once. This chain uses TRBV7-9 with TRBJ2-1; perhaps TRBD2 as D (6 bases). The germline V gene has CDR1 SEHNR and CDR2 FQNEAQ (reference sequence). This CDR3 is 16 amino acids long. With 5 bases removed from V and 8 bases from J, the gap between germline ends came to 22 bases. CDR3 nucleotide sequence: TGTGCCAGCAGCCTCCGGGACTTCAATCTCAATGATGAGCAGTTCTTC. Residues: CASSLRDFNLNDEQFF.

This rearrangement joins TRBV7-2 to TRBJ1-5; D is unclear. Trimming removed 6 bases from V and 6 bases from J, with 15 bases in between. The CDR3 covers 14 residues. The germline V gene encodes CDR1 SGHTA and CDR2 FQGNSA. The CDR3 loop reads CASSSRGGGQPQHF. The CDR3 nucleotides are TGTGCCAGCAGTTCTCGGGGAGGAGGTCAGCCCCAGCATTTT. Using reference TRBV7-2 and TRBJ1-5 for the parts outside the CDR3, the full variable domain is GAGVSQSPSNKVTEKGKDVELRCDPISGHTALYWYRQSLGQGLEFLIYFQGNSAPDKSGLPSDRFSAERTGGSVSTLTIQRTQQEDSAVYLCASSSRGGGQPQHFGDGTRLSIL.

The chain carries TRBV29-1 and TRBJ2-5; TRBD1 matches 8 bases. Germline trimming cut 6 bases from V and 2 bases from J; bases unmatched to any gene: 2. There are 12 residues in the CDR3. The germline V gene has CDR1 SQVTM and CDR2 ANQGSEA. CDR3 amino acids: CSVTGGQETQYF. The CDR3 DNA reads TGCAGCGTAACAGGGGGTCAAGAGACCCAGTACTTC.

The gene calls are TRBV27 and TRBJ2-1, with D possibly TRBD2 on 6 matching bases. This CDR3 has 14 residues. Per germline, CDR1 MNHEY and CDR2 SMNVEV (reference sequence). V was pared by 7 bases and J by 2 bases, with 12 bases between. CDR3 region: CASTTGGTYNEQFF. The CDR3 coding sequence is TGTGCCAGCACCACCGGGGGAACCTACAATGAGCAGTTCTTC.

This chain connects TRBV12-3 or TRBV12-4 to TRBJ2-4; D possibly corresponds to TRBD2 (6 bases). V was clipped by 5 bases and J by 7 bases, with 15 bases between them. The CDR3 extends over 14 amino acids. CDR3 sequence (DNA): TGTGCCAGCAGTCCCCCCGGGGGTTGGAACATTCAGTACTTC. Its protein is CASSPPGGWNIQYF.

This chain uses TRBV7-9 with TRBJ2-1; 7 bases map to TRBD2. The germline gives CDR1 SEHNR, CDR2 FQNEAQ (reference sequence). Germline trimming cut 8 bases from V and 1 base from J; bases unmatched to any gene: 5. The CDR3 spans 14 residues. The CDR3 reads CASSGAGSYNEQFF. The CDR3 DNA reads TGTGCCAGCTCAGGAGCGGGGTCCTACAATGAGCAGTTCTTC.

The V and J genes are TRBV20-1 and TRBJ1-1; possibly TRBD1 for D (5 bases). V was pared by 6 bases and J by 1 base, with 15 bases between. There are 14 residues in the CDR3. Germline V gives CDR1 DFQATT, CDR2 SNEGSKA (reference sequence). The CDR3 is CSANRGPQNTEAFF. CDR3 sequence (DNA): TGCAGTGCCAACCGGGGACCCCAGAACACTGAAGCTTTCTTT.

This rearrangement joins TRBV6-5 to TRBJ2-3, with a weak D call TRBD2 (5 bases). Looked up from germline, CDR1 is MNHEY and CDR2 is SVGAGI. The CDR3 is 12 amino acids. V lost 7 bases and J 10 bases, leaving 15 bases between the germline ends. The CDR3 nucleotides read TGTGCCAGCACCCGGGGTGAGCACCCGCAGTATTTT. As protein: CASTRGEHPQYF.

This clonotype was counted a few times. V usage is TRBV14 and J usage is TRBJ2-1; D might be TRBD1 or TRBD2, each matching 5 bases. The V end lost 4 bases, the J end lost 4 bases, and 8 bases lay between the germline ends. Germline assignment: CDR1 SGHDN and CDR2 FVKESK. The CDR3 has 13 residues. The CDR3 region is CASSRGTYNEQFF. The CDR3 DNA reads TGTGCCAGCAGCCGAGGGACGTACAATGAGCAGTTCTTC.

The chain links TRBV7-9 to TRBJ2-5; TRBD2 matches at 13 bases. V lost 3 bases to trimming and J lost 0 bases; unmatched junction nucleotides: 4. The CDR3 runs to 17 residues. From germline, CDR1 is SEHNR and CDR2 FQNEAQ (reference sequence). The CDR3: CASSFGTSGMYQETQYF. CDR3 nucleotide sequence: TGTGCCAGCAGCTTCGGGACTAGCGGGATGTACCAAGAGACCCAGTACTTC.

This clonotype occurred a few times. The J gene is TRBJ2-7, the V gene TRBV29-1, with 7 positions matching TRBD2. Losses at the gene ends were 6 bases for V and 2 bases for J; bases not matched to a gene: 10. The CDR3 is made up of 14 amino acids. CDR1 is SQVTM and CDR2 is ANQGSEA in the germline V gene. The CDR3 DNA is TGCAGCGTCGGGGACTACCGCGGAGCCTACGAGCAGTACTTC. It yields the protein CSVGDYRGAYEQYF.

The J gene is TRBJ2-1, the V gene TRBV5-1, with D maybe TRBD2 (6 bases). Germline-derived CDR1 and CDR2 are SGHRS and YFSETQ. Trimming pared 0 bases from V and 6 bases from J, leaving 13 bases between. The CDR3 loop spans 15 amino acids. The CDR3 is CASSLVGGTANEQFF. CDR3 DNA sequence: TGCGCCAGCAGCTTGGTCGGGGGTACGGCCAATGAGCAGTTCTTC.

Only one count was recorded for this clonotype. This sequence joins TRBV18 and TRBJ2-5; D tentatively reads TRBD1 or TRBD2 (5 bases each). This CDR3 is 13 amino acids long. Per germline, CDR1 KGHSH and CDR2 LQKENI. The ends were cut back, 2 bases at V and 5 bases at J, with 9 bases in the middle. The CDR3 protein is CASSPGGTETQYF. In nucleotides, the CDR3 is TGTGCCAGCTCACCAGGGGGAACCGAGACCCAGTACTTC.

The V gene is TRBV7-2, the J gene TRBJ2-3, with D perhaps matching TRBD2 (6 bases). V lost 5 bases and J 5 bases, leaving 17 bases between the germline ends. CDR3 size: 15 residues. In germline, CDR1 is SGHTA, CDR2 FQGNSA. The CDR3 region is CASSLSGLSGDTQYF. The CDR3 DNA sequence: TGTGCCAGCAGCCTATCGGGACTGTCAGGAGATACGCAGTATTTT.

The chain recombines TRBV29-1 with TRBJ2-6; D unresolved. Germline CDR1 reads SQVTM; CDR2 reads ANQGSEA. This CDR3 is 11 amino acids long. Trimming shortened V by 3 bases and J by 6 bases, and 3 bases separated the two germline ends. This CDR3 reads CSVDLANVLTF. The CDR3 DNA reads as TGCAGCGTTGATTTGGCCAACGTCCTGACTTTC.

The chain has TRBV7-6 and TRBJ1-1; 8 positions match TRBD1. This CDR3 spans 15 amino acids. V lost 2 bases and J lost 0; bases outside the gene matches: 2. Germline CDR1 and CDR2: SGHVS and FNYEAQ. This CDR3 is CASSLRTGMNTEAFF. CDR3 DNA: TGTGCCAGCAGCTTAAGGACAGGGATGAACACTGAAGCTTTCTTT.

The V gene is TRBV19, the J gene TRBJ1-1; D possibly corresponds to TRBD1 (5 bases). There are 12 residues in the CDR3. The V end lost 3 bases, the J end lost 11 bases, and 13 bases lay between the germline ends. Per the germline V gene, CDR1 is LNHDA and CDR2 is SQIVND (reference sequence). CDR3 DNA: TGTGCCAGTAGTATCGATCAGGGCGCGGCTTTCTTT. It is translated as CASSIDQGAAFF.

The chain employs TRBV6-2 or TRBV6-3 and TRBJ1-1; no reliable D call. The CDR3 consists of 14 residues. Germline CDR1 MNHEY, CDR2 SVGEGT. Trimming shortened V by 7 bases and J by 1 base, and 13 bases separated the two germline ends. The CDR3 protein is CASTRGPQNTEAFF. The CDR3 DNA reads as TGTGCCAGCACAAGAGGACCGCAGAACACTGAAGCTTTCTTT.

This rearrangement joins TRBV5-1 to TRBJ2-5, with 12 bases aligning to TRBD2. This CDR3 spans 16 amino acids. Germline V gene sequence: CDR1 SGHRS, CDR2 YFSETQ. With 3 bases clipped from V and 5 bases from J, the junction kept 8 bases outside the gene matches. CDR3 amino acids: CASSSVGLAGLETQYF. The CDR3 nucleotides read TGCGCCAGCAGCTCGGTCGGACTAGCGGGACTCGAGACCCAGTACTTC.

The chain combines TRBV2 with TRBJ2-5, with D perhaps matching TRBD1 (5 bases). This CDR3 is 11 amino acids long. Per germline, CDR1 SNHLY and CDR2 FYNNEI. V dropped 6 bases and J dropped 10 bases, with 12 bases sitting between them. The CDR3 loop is CASREKGLQYF. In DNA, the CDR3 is TGTGCCAGCAGGGAGAAGGGGCTCCAGTACTTC.

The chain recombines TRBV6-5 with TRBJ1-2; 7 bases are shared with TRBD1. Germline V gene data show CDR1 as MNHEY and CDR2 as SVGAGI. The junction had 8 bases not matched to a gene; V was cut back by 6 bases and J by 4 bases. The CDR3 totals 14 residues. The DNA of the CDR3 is TGTGCCAGCAGCCGAGACAGGGCGGTCTATGGCTACACCTTC. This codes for CASSRDRAVYGYTF.

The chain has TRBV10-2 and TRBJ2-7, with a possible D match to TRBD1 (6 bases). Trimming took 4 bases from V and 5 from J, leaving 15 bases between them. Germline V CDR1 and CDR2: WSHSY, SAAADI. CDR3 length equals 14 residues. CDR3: CASSVTGTMDEQYF. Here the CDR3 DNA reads TGCGCCAGCAGTGTGACCGGGACAATGGACGAGCAGTACTTC.

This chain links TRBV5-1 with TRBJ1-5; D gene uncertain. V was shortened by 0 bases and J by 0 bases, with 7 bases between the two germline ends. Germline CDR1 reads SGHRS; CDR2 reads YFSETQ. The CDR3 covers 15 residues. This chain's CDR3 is CASSLDVYSNQPQHF. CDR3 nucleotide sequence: TGCGCCAGCAGCTTGGACGTCTATAGCAATCAGCCCCAGCATTTT.

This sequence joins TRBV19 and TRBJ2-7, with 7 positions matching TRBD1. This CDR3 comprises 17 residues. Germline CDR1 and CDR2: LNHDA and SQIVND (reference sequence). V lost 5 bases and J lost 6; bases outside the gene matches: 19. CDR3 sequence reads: CASSPRTGWEISGEQYF. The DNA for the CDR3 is TGTGCCAGTAGTCCACGGACAGGCTGGGAAATATCGGGCGAGCAGTACTTC.

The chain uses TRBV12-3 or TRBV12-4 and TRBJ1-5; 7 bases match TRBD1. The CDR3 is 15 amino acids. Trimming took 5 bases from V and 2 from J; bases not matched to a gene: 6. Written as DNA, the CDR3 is TGTGCCAGCAGTACCCTAGGGACAGGCAATCAGCCCCAGCATTTT. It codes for CASSTLGTGNQPQHF.

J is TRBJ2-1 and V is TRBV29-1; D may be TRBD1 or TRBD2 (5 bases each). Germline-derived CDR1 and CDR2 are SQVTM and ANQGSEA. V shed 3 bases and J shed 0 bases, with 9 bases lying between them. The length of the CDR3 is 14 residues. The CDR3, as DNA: TGCAGCGTTGAGAAGGGGAGCTCCTACAATGAGCAGTTCTTC. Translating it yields CSVEKGSSYNEQFF.

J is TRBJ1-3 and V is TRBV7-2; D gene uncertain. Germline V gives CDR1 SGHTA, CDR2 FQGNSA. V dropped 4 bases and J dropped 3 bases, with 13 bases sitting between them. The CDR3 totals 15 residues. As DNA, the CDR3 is TGTGCCAGCAGCTCGCAGGCCACAATTGGAAACACCATATATTTT. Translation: CASSSQATIGNTIYF.

CDR3 amino acids: CATRGGETQYF. The CDR3 DNA is TGTGCCACCCGAGGGGGAGAGACCCAGTACTTC. This chain joins TRBV19 and TRBJ2-5; the D gene is possibly TRBD1 (6 bases). The CDR3 totals 11 residues. Germline V gives CDR1 LNHDA, CDR2 SQIVND (reference sequence). Trimming took 10 bases from V and 4 from J, leaving 10 bases between them.

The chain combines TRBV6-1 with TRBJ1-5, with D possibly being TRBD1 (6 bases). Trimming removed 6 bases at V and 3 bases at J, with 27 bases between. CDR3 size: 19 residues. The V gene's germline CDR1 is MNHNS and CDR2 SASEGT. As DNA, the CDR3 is TGTGCCAGCAGAAAATATGTAAGGACAGTCCTTTCCACCAATCAGCCCCAGCATTTT. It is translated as CASRKYVRTVLSTNQPQHF.

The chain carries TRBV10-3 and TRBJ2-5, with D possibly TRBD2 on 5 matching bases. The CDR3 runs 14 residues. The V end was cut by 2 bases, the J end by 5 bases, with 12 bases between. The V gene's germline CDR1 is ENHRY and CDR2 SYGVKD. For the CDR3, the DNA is TGTGCCATCAGTGAGGGCACCCAGCGGGAGACCCAGTACTTC. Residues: CAISEGTQRETQYF.

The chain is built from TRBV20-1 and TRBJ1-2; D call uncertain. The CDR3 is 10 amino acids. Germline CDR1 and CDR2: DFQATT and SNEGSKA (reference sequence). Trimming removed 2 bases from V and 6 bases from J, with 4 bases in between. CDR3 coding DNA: TGCAGTGCTAGATACCATGGCTACACCTTC. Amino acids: CSARYHGYTF.

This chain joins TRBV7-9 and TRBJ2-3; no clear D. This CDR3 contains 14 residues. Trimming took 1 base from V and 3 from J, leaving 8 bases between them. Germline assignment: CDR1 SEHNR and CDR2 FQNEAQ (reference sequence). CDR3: CASSLEGVTDTQYF. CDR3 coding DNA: TGTGCCAGCAGCTTAGAGGGCGTAACAGATACGCAGTATTTT. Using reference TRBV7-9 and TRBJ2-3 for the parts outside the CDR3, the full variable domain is DTGVSQNPRHKITKRGQNVTFRCDPISEHNRLYWYRQTLGQGPEFLTYFQNEAQLEKSRLLSDRFSAERPKGSFSTLEIQRTEQGDSAMYLCASSLEGVTDTQYFGPGTRLTVL.